This T cell receptor (beta chain) was found in a study of tumor and adjacent non-tumor tissue in lung cancer. Study-level information: Histology: about 13 adenocarcinoma, a couple of squamous cell carcinoma, 1 small cell lung cancer.

CDR1 SGHDT and CDR2 YYEEEE come from the germline V gene. V trimming: 4 bases; J trimming: 8 bases; junction bases outside the gene matches: 7. The CDR3 extends over 15 amino acids. General study findings and limits: Significantly higher TCR diversity was found in tumor than normal lung. Higher tumor TCR diversity was associated with shorter survival.

With regard to this clonotype: Its antigen is as yet unknown.

Three rounds of nested PCR, following a modified ARM-PCR protocol, produced the TCRbeta library. MiXCR, run by TCRdb on the multiplex PCR reads, gives a single entry per CDR3 protein. Among more than 120,000 distinct CDR3 sequences listed, approximately 72% were seen once. The template was RNA from unsorted bulk tissue. The sequence derives from a man in his 60s with small cell lung cancer. The J gene is TRBJ2-4, the V gene TRBV5-6, with 12 positions matching TRBD2. Sequencing used lung tumor tissue. The CDR3 DNA sequence: TGTGCCAGCAGCATGAGACTAGCGGGAGTTCACATTCAGTACTTC. Its translation is CASSMRLAGVHIQYF.